This TCR beta chain was captured by sequencing in a study of cytomegalovirus exposure and HLA in healthy donors. Overall study: Among 150 million to 200 million T cells, an earlier analysis found approximately 110 million unique TCR beta sequences.

Whole-study findings and limits: A later analysis by the authors found several of the most significant clusters apparently linked to common viral pathogens. CMV antigen specificity was confirmed in vitro for a few CMV-associated chains.

This CDR3 comprises 15 residues. Trimming pared 0 bases from V and 5 bases from J, leaving 13 bases between. Germline V gene lookup returns CDR1 MGHRA and CDR2 YSYEKL. With respect to this clone: The antigen is not known.

PCR used 60 Vbeta primers and 13 Jbeta primers. TCRdb's table, derived via immunoSEQ multiplex PCR, lists solely in-frame clones and lacks some. The repertoire has about 110,000 clones, 70% to 85% of them found once; the top ten carry around 5.9%. Unrecorded immune exposures were likely, despite nominal health at sampling. The chain links TRBV4-1 to TRBJ1-2, with D unclear. The sample taken for sequencing was PBMCs. The origin of this receptor is a young man in good health and CMV-seropositive. CDR3 DNA sequence: TGCGCCAGCAGCCAAGAATACGAGGGCTGGTATGGCTACACCTTC. Its translation: CASSQEYEGWYGYTF.